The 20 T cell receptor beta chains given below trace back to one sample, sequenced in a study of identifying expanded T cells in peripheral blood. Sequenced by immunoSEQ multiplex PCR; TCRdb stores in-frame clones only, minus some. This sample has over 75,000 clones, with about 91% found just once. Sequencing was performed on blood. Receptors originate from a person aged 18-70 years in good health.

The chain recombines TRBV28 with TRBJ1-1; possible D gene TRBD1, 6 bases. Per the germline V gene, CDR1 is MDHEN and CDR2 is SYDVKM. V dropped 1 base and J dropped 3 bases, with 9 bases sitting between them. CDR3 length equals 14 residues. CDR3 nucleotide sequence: TGTGCCAGCAGTTTATTGGGGGCTGACACTGAAGCTTTCTTT. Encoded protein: CASSLLGADTEAFF.

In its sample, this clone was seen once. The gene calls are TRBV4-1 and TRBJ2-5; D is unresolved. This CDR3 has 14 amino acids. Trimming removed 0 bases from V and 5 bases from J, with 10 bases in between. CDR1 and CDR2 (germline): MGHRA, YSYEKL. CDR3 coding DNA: TGCGCCAGCAGCCAAGACCACCCACTTGAGACCCAGTACTTC. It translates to CASSQDHPLETQYF.

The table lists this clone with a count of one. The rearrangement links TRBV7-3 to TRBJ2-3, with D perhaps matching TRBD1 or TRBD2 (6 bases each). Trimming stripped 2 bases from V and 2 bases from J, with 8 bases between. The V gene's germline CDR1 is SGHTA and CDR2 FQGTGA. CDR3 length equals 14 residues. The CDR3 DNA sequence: TGTGCCAGCAGCTTAGCGGGACACACAGATACGCAGTATTTT. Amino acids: CASSLAGHTDTQYF.

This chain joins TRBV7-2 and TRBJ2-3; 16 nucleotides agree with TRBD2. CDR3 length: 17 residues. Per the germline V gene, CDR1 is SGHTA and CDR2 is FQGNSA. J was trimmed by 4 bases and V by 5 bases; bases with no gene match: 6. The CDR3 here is CASSPPGLAGGADTQYF. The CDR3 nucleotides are TGTGCCAGCAGCCCCCCGGGACTAGCGGGAGGGGCAGATACGCAGTATTTT.

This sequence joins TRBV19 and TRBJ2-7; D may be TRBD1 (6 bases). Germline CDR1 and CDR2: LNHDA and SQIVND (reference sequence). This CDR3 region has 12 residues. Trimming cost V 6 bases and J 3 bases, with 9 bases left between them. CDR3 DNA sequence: TGTGCCAGTAGCGACAGGAACTACGAGCAGTACTTC. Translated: CASSDRNYEQYF. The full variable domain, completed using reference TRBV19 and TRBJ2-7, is DGGITQSPKYLFRKEGQNVTLSCEQNLNHDAMYWYRQDPGQGLRLIYYSQIVNDFQKGDIAEGYSVSREKKESFPLTVTSAQKNPTAFYLCASSDRNYEQYFGPGTRLTVT.

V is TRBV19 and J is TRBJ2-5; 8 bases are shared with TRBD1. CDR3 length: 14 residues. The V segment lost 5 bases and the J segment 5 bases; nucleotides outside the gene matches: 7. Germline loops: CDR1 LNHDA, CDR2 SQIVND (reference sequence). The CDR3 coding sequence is TGTGCCAGTAGTCCAGGACAGGGAGTGGAGACCCAGTACTTC. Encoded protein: CASSPGQGVETQYF.

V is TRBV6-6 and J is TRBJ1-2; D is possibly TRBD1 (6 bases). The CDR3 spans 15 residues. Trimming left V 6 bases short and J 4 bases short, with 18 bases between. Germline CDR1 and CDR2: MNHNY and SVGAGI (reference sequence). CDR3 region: CASRPTGSGGYGYTF. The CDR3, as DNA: TGTGCCAGCAGGCCTACAGGGTCTGGTGGCTATGGCTACACCTTC.

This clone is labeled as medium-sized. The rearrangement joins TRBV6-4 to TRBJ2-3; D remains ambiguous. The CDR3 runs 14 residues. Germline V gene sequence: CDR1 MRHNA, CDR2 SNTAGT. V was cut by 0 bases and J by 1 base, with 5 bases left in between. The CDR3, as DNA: TGTGCCAGCAGTGACTCCCAGGGCACAGATACGCAGTATTTT. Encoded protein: CASSDSQGTDTQYF.

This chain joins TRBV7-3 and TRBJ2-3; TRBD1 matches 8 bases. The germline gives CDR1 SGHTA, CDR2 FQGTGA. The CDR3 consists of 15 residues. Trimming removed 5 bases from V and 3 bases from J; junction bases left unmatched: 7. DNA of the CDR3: TGTGCCAGCAGCCCGAACCGACAGGGGACAGATACGCAGTATTTT. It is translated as CASSPNRQGTDTQYF.

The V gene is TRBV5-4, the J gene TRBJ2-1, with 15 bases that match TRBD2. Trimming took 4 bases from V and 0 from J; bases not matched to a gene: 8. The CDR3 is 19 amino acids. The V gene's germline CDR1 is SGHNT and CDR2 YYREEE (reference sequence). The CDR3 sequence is CASSTEGTSGGSSYNEQFF. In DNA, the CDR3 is TGTGCCAGCAGCACGGAAGGGACTAGCGGGGGGAGCTCCTACAATGAGCAGTTCTTC.

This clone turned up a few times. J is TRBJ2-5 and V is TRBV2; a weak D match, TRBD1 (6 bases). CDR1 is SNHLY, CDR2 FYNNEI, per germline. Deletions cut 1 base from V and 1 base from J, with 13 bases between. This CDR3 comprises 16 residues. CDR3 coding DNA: TGTGCCAGCAGTGAAGTGAGAAACAGGGCCCAAGAGACCCAGTACTTC. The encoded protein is CASSEVRNRAQETQYF.

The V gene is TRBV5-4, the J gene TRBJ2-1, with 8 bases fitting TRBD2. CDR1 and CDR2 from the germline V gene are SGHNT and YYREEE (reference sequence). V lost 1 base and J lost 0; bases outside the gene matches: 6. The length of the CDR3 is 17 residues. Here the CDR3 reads CASSLMSGGASYNEQFF. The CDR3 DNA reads TGTGCCAGCAGCTTGATGTCCGGGGGGGCCTCCTACAATGAGCAGTTCTTC.

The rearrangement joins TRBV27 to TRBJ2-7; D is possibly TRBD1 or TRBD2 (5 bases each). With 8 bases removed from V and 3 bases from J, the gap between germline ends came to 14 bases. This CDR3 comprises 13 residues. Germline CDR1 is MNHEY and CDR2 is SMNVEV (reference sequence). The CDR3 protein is CASGPGSLYEQYF. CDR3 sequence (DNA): TGTGCCAGCGGCCCAGGGAGTCTCTACGAGCAGTACTTC.

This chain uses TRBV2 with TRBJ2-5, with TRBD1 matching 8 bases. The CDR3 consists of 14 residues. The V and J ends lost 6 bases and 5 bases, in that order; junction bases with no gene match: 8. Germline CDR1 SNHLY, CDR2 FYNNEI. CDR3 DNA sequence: TGTGCCAGCAGCGTTCAGGGGGCTGGGGAGACCCAGTACTTC. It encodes CASSVQGAGETQYF. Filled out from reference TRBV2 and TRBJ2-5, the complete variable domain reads EPEVTQTPSHQVTQMGQEVILRCVPISNHLYFYWYRQILGQKVEFLVSFYNNEISEKSEIFDDQFSVERPDGSNFTLKIRSTKLEDSAMYFCASSVQGAGETQYFGPGTRLLVL.

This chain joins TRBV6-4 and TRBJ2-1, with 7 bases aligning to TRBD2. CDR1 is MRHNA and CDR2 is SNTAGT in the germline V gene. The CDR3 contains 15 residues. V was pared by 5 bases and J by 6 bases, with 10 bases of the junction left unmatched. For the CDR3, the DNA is TGTGCCAGCAGTTACGCGGGAGAAGGGTCCAATGAGCAGTTCTTC. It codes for CASSYAGEGSNEQFF.

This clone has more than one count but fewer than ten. The chain's CDR3 is CASSQPPWPTNRAYEQYF. In nucleotides, the CDR3 is TGTGCCAGCAGTCAACCCCCGTGGCCCACGAATCGGGCCTACGAGCAGTACTTC. V gene TRBV28 combines with J gene TRBJ2-7, with unresolved D. The CDR3 contains 18 residues. Germline V gives CDR1 MDHEN, CDR2 SYDVKM. V gave up 5 bases and J gave up 2 bases, with 25 bases separating them.

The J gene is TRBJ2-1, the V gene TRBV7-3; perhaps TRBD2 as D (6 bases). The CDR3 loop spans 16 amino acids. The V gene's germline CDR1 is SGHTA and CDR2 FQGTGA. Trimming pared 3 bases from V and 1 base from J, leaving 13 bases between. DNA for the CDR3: TGTGCCAGCAGCTTTACCGGGAGAGTTTCCTACAATGAGCAGTTCTTC. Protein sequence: CASSFTGRVSYNEQFF.

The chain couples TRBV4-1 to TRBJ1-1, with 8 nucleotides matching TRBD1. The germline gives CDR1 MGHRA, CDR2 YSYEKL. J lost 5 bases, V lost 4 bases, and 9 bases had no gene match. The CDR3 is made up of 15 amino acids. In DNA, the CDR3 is TGCGCCAGCAGCCTCCGACAGGGGACAGGAACTGAAGCTTTCTTT. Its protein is CASSLRQGTGTEAFF.

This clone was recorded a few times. CDR3 coding DNA: TGCGCCAGCAGCCCGGGGACTAGCGGGGACTACGAGCAGTACTTC. It codes for CASSPGTSGDYEQYF. The chain employs TRBV5-1 and TRBJ2-7, with 13 bases aligning to TRBD2. Germline V CDR1 and CDR2: SGHRS, YFSETQ. Trimming at V came to 4 bases and at J to 3 bases, leaving 4 bases not matched to a gene. The CDR3 sequence is 15 residues long. The full variable domain, with the rest looked up from reference TRBV5-1 and TRBJ2-7, is KAGVTQTPRYLIKTRGQQVTLSCSPISGHRSVSWYQQTPGQGLQFLFEYFSETQRNKGNFPGRFSGRQFSNSRSEMNVSTLELGDSALYLCASSPGTSGDYEQYFGPGTRLTVT.

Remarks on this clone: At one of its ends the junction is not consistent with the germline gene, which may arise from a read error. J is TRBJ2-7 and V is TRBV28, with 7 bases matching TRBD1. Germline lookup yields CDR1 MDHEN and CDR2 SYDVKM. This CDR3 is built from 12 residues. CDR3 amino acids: CASSLLGQNANF. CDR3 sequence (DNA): TGTGCCAGCAGTTTATTGGGACAGAACGCGAACTTC.